This T cell receptor (beta chain) was captured by sequencing in a study of beta chain features in type 1 diabetes. Study at large: Examination covered around 98,000,000 sorted cells spanning all samples.

This CDR3 is 17 amino acids long. CDR1 and CDR2 from the germline V gene are LGHNA and YSLEER. Germline trimming cut 0 bases from V and 0 bases from J; bases unmatched to any gene: 5. Points from the study as a whole: Moderate yet significant TCRB CDR3 shortening was seen in Type 1 diabetes patients in all four CD4+ subsets.

This clone was observed a handful of times. No antigen is known for it. The whole isolated RNA underwent reverse transcription, so sequencing captured expressed TCRB transcripts. This table comes from immunoSEQ multiplex PCR, and its TCRdb copy is limited to in-frame clones, with some not included. This sample yields about 340,000 clones, of which roughly 14% are seen a single time; about 0.015% belongs to the top ten. The chain uses TRBV4-3 and TRBJ2-4; 7 nucleotides match TRBD1. The sequenced material came from naive CD4+ T cells from blood. The clonotype originates from a woman younger than 30 with type 1 diabetes. The CDR3 region has the DNA TGCGCCAGCAGCCAAGATCGACAGGGTGTAGCCAAAAACATTCAGTACTTC. Its translation: CASSQDRQGVAKNIQYF.